This is a list of T cell receptor beta chains from one sample in a study of STAT3 mutations in large granular lymphocyte leukemia. Assay used: immunoSEQ multiplex PCR; TCRdb lists only in-frame clones, some missing. The sample shows 20,000 to 30,000 clones, approximately 94% of them seen only once. The sample consisted of peripheral blood mononuclear cells. These receptors all come from a man aged 35 to 55 with T-cell large granular lymphocyte leukemia. Some clones in this sample may be carry-over from other donors' samples. Both conserved end residues are part of each CDR3. The order of the fields is clone size, D gene, J gene, V gene, CDR3 protein, CDR3 DNA. The D gene is left open where the match is weak. The size entry is marked missing in some rows and otherwise reads once, few, many or a size class.

clone size: .
D gene: .
J gene: TRBJ2-1
V gene: TRBV30
CDR3 protein: CAWAGPGDNEQFF
CDR3 DNA: TGTGCCTGGGCCGGGCCAGGGGACAATGAGCAGTTCTTC

clone size: .
D gene: .
J gene: TRBJ1-1
V gene: TRBV5-1
CDR3 protein: CASSLGPFQAEAFF
CDR3 DNA: TGCGCCAGCAGCTTGGGTCCTTTCCAAGCTGAAGCTTTCTTT

clone size: .
D gene: .
J gene: TRBJ1-1
V gene: TRBV7-4
CDR3 protein: CASSLGWGSLNTEAFF
CDR3 DNA: TGTGCCAGCAGCTTAGGGTGGGGCAGCCTGAACACTGAAGCTTTCTTT

clone size: .
D gene: .
J gene: TRBJ2-1
V gene: TRBV6-5
CDR3 protein: CASSYSTPTHNEQFF
CDR3 DNA: TGTGCCAGCAGTTACTCGACTCCAACCCACAATGAGCAGTTCTTC

clone size: .
D gene: .
J gene: TRBJ1-5
V gene: TRBV9
CDR3 protein: CASSKVDYQPQHF
CDR3 DNA: TGTGCCAGCAGCAAAGTGGATTATCAGCCCCAGCATTTT

clone size: .
D gene: .
J gene: TRBJ1-2
V gene: TRBV20-1
CDR3 protein: CSERQDYGYTF
CDR3 DNA: TGCAGTGAGAGACAAGACTATGGCTACACCTTC

clone size: once
D gene: .
J gene: TRBJ2-7
V gene: TRBV27
CDR3 protein: CASSFHSTSYEQYF
CDR3 DNA: TGTGCCAGCAGTTTTCACTCGACCTCCTACGAGCAGTACTTC

clone size: .
D gene: TRBD1
J gene: TRBJ2-7
V gene: TRBV18
CDR3 protein: CASSPGTRDRVPYEQYF
CDR3 DNA: TGTGCCAGCTCACCGGGAACCCGGGACAGGGTGCCCTACGAGCAGTACTTC

clone size: .
D gene: .
J gene: TRBJ1-1
V gene: TRBV10-3
CDR3 protein: CAISDSMNTEAFF
CDR3 DNA: TGTGCCATCAGCGACAGCATGAACACTGAAGCTTTCTTT

clone size: .
D gene: TRBD2
J gene: TRBJ2-3
V gene: TRBV9
CDR3 protein: CASSTASGGGTDTQYF
CDR3 DNA: TGTGCCAGCAGCACCGCTAGCGGGGGGGGGACAGATACGCAGTATTTT

clone size: .
D gene: .
J gene: TRBJ2-7
V gene: TRBV25-1
CDR3 protein: CASSAAPGGQLSYEQYF
CDR3 DNA: TGTGCCAGCAGTGCGGCCCCGGGGGGCCAACTCTCCTACGAGCAGTACTTC

clone size: .
D gene: TRBD2
J gene: TRBJ2-7
V gene: TRBV18
CDR3 protein: CASSPPWEGSYEQYF
CDR3 DNA: TGTGCCAGCTCACCCCCGTGGGAGGGCTCCTACGAGCAGTACTTC